The present T cell receptor beta chain was sequenced within a study of T cells after yellow fever vaccination. TCRdb processed the 5' RACE reads anew with MiXCR; each CDR3 protein has one entry. The profile shows a few hundred thousand distinct CDR3 sequences, 6% to 8% of them singletons. CDR1 is SEHNR, CDR2 FQNEAQ, per germline (reference sequence). CDR3 length: 17 amino acids. V was cut by 4 bases and J by 4 bases, with 19 bases left in between. This TCR was sampled from a man under 40 who received the YFV17D yellow fever vaccine. This sequence joins TRBV7-9 and TRBJ2-2, with D possibly TRBD2 on 6 matching bases. The sequencing here drew on CD4+ T cells sorted from PBMCs, taken on the day of the yellow fever booster vaccination. The CDR3 is CASSYSVRPGGTGELFF. CDR3 in DNA: TGTGCCAGCAGCTATTCGGTCAGACCCGGGGGCACCGGGGAGCTGTTTTTT.